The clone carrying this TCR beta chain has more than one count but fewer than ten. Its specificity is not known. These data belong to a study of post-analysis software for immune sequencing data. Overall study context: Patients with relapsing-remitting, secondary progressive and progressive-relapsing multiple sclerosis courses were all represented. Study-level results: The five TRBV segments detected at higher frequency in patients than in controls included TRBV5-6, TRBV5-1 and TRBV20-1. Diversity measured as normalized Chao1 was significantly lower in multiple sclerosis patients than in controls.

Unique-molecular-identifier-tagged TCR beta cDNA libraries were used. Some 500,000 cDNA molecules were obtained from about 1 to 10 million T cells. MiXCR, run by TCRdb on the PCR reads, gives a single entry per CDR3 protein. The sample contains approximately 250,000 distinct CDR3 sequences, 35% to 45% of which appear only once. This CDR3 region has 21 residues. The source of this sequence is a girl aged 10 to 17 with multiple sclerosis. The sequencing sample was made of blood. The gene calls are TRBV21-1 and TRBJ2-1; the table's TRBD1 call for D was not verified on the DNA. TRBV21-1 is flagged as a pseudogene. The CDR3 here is CASSKGKGQELGGSSYNEQFF. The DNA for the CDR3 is TGTGCCAGCAGCAAAGGTAAGGGACAGGAGTTGGGCGGGAGCTCCTACAATGAGCAGTTCTTC.